Each of the 19 T cell receptor beta chains below was sequenced from the same sample in a study of T-cell reconstitution after alpha-beta-depleted transplantation in children. Unique molecular identifiers were built into the TCRbeta library. TCRdb reprocessed the PCR reads via MiXCR and lists one record per CDR3 protein. Seen here are some 50,000 distinct CDR3 sequences, around a tenth observed once, and the top ten hold 25% to 30%. Sequencing used PBMCs, mostly from graft donor cells, obtained 60 days after TCRalphabeta/CD19-depleted stem cell transplant. The receptors shown here come from a male patient between 2 and 9 years old who had a stem cell transplant for chronic granulomatous disease, so the T cells may come from the graft donor.

Ten or more counts support this clonotype. The chain has TRBV7-9 and TRBJ2-5; D may correspond to TRBD1 or TRBD2 (5 bases each). There are 14 residues in the CDR3. With 4 bases removed from V and 1 base from J, the gap between germline ends came to 10 bases. Germline CDR1 reads SEHNR; CDR2 reads FQNEAQ (reference sequence). In DNA, the CDR3 is TGTGCCAGCAGCTGGGGACCTCCCCAAGAGACCCAGTACTTC. It codes for CASSWGPPQETQYF.

This clonotype showed up many times. V usage is TRBV10-3 and J usage is TRBJ2-3; D not certain. Germline V lookup: CDR1 ENHRY, CDR2 SYGVKD. The CDR3 runs to 13 residues. V was shortened by 10 bases and J by 2 bases, with 13 bases between the two germline ends. The CDR3 DNA is TGTGCCACCTTAAGCCAATTCACAGATACGCAGTATTTT. This sequence encodes CATLSQFTDTQYF.

This clonotype was observed many times. The chain joins TRBV11-3 to TRBJ2-1; possible D gene TRBD2, 6 bases. Germline V lookup: CDR1 SGHNT, CDR2 YENEEA. Deletions cut 3 bases from V and 8 bases from J, with 11 bases between. This CDR3 has 13 residues. CDR3 protein: CASSFTGGDEQFF. In DNA form, the CDR3 reads TGTGCCAGCAGCTTTACGGGCGGGGATGAGCAGTTCTTC.

CDR3 sequence: CAMGPRLLYEQYF. In nucleotides, the CDR3 is TGTGCCATGGGCCCACGGCTCCTCTACGAGCAGTACTTC. V usage is TRBV28 and J usage is TRBJ2-7, with D hard to call. The CDR3 length is 13 residues. Trimming took 10 bases from V and 3 from J, leaving 16 bases between them. CDR1 is MDHEN, CDR2 SYDVKM, per germline.

This clonotype has a handful of counts. The chain uses TRBV25-1 and TRBJ1-4; D is ambiguous. V lost 2 bases and J 4 bases, leaving 11 bases between the germline ends. Germline-derived CDR1 and CDR2 are MGHDK and SYGVNS. This CDR3 region has 15 residues. As DNA, the CDR3 is TGTGCCAGCAGTGAAATGACGGGCGATAATGAAAAACTGTTTTTT. Encoded protein: CASSEMTGDNEKLFF. Complete variable domain (other parts from reference TRBV25-1 and TRBJ1-4): EADIYQTPRYLVIGTGKKITLECSQTMGHDKMYWYQQDPGMELHLIHYSYGVNSTEKGDLSSESTVSRIRTEHFPLTLESARPSHTSQYLCASSEMTGDNEKLFFGSGTQLSVL.

V gene TRBV5-1 combines with J gene TRBJ2-7; D uncertain. Per germline, CDR1 SGHRS and CDR2 YFSETQ. Trimming left V 0 bases short and J 6 bases short, with 13 bases between. This CDR3 spans 14 amino acids. CDR3 amino acids: CASSLGARTGEQYF. In DNA, the CDR3 is TGCGCCAGCAGCTTGGGGGCCCGGACCGGCGAGCAGTACTTC.

J is TRBJ1-2 and V is TRBV25-1; 9 bases agree with TRBD1. The CDR3 has 15 residues. Germline lookup yields CDR1 MGHDK and CDR2 SYGVNS. Unmatched junction bases numbered 7, after V lost 3 bases and J lost 5 bases. CDR3 in amino acids: CASSDAGQGSYGYTF. The DNA for the CDR3 is TGTGCCAGCAGTGATGCGGGACAGGGCTCTTATGGCTACACCTTC.

In this sample, this clonotype turned up many times. The gene calls are TRBV6-5 and TRBJ2-1; 9 bases fit TRBD2. CDR3 length: 15 residues. The V segment lost 6 bases and the J segment 3 bases; nucleotides outside the gene matches: 6. Germline values: CDR1 MNHEY, CDR2 SVGAGI. As DNA, the CDR3 is TGTGCCAGCAGCTTGACTAGCGGAATCTACAATGAGCAGTTCTTC. Encoded protein: CASSLTSGIYNEQFF.

This clonotype showed up many times. The chain is built from TRBV28 and TRBJ2-7; 8 nucleotides align to TRBD2. The germline V gene has CDR1 MDHEN and CDR2 SYDVKM. Trimming at V came to 2 bases and at J to 4 bases, leaving 1 base not matched to a gene. The CDR3 spans 13 residues. CDR3 nucleotide sequence: TGTGCCAGCAGTTTAGGCGGGAGGTACGAGCAGTACTTC. It specifies CASSLGGRYEQYF.

This clonotype has at least ten counts. The chain has TRBV11-2 and TRBJ1-2; TRBD1 matches 9 bases. This CDR3 contains 18 residues. Germline CDR1 is SGHAT and CDR2 is FQNNGV. J was trimmed by 6 bases and V by 1 base; bases with no gene match: 15. CDR3 DNA: TGTGCCAGCAGCTTAGTCTTAAAATCGGGACAGGGAAGGAATGGCTACACCTTC. It yields the protein CASSLVLKSGQGRNGYTF.

The table lists this clonotype with many counts. The chain uses TRBV7-2 and TRBJ2-3; D possibly corresponds to TRBD2 (6 bases). This CDR3 contains 15 residues. The germline CDR1 and CDR2 sequences are SGHTA and FQGNSA. Trimming cost V 2 bases and J 0 bases, with 9 bases left between them. The CDR3 DNA is TGTGCCAGCAGCTTAAGGAGGGGCAGCACAGATACGCAGTATTTT. It codes for CASSLRRGSTDTQYF.

There are many counts of this clonotype. This sequence joins TRBV20-1 and TRBJ1-5; D gene ambiguous. CDR1 DFQATT and CDR2 SNEGSKA come from the germline V gene (reference sequence). The ends were cut back, 1 base at V and 1 base at J, with 5 bases in the middle. The CDR3 runs 13 residues. The CDR3 region is CSARGDSNQPQHF. The CDR3 nucleotides are TGCAGTGCTAGAGGCGACAGCAATCAGCCCCAGCATTTT.

This clonotype was recorded many times. The chain uses TRBV5-1 and TRBJ1-6; D uncertain. The V gene's germline CDR1 is SGHRS and CDR2 YFSETQ. The CDR3 loop spans 17 amino acids. V lost 0 bases and J 5 bases, leaving 15 bases between the germline ends. The CDR3 spells CASSLAHEGGNNSPLHF. CDR3 bases: TGCGCCAGCAGCTTGGCCCACGAGGGCGGCAATAATTCACCCCTCCACTTT.

This clonotype was counted many times. CDR3 DNA: TGTGCCAGCAGGCGGACAGCCCGTTCCTACAATGAGCAGTTCTTC. It yields the protein CASRRTARSYNEQFF. The chain uses TRBV2 and TRBJ2-1; D is perhaps TRBD1 (6 bases). This CDR3 has 15 amino acids. The V gene lost 6 bases and the J gene lost 1 base, with 13 bases spanning the gap. The germline gives CDR1 SNHLY, CDR2 FYNNEI.

At least ten counts were recorded for this clonotype. The CDR3 DNA follows: TGCAGCGTTGAAGGTGCGACAGGGCGGAATGGCTACACCTTC. Translating it yields CSVEGATGRNGYTF. This chain joins TRBV29-1 and TRBJ1-2; TRBD1 aligns across 7 bases. CDR3 length: 14 amino acids. V shed 1 base and J 6 bases; nucleotides not matched to a gene: 8. CDR1 and CDR2 from the germline V gene are SQVTM and ANQGSEA.

This clonotype was counted at least ten times. The chain is built from TRBV5-1 and TRBJ1-2; D might be TRBD1 (6 bases). Germline loops: CDR1 SGHRS, CDR2 YFSETQ. The CDR3 spans 14 residues. V lost 3 bases and J lost 0, with 9 bases in between. The CDR3 protein is CASSSGQTNYGYTF. The DNA for the CDR3 is TGCGCCAGCAGCTCGGGACAAACTAACTATGGCTACACCTTC. The whole variable domain, remainder taken from reference TRBV5-1 and TRBJ1-2, is KAGVTQTPRYLIKTRGQQVTLSCSPISGHRSVSWYQQTPGQGLQFLFEYFSETQRNKGNFPGRFSGRQFSNSRSEMNVSTLELGDSALYLCASSSGQTNYGYTFGSGTRLTVV.

This clonotype has ten or more counts. The chain employs TRBV12-3 or TRBV12-4 and TRBJ2-2; D is unclear. This CDR3 is 13 amino acids long. V gave up 8 bases and J gave up 0 bases, with 7 bases separating them. The CDR3 reads CASCVSNTGELFF. In DNA form, the CDR3 reads TGTGCCAGCTGTGTCTCGAACACCGGGGAGCTGTTTTTT.

This clonotype was counted many times. The chain joins TRBV12-3 or TRBV12-4 to TRBJ2-4; 9 bases match TRBD1. Trimming cost V 6 bases and J 5 bases; bases outside gene matches: 14. This CDR3 region has 17 residues. CDR3 sequence (DNA): TGTGCCAGCAGCCACCCCTCGGACAGGGGTTTTGAAAACATTCAGTACTTC. Its protein is CASSHPSDRGFENIQYF.

On this clonotype: Possible read error: a much larger clone is one base away. The gene calls are TRBV27 and TRBJ2-7, with D possibly being TRBD2 (6 bases). Trimming stripped 3 bases from V and 0 bases from J, with 12 bases between. This CDR3 contains 15 residues. Germline lookup yields CDR1 MNHEY and CDR2 SMNVEV (reference sequence). The chain's CDR3 is CASSLRGRSSYEQYF. Here the CDR3 DNA reads TGTGCCAGCAGTTTGCGGGGTAGAAGCTCCTACGAGCAGTACTTC.